A single sample is the source of the 32 T cell receptor beta chains below, sequenced in a study of spatial heterogeneity in lung cancer. Study outcomes and limitations: Tumors with more nonsynonymous mutations had more expanded intratumoral alpha and beta TCRs.

These receptors are not linked to any known antigen. Time point reported: sample taken at primary tumor resection. One entry per CDR3 protein results from TCRdb running MiXCR on the 5' RACE reads. Here the sample spans about 100,000 distinct CDR3 sequences, 4.4% being singletons. Sequenced here: lung tumor tissue, sampled at surgery. These TCRs come from a male donor with early-stage non-small cell lung cancer.

This clonotype was found many times. The CDR3 region has the DNA TGCAGTGCTAGGGTAAGGGGGGACACTGAAGCTTTCTTT. Its translation: CSARVRGDTEAFF. The chain has TRBV20-1 and TRBJ1-1, with D possibly TRBD1 on 6 matching bases. Germline values: CDR1 DFQATT, CDR2 SNEGSKA (reference sequence). Deletions cut 3 bases from V and 3 bases from J, with 11 bases between. The CDR3 loop spans 13 amino acids.

This clonotype was recorded a few times. The chain uses TRBV5-5 and TRBJ2-3, with 11 bases aligning to TRBD2. Trimming removed 1 base from V and 3 bases from J; junction bases left unmatched: 7. Germline assignment: CDR1 SGHKS and CDR2 YYEKEE (reference sequence). The CDR3 is 17 amino acids. CDR3 nucleotides: TGTGCCAGCAGCTTGTTTCCTAGCGGGGGGCAAACAGATACGCAGTATTTT. It specifies CASSLFPSGGQTDTQYF.

This clonotype was counted ten times or more. The genes are TRBV5-1 and TRBJ1-2; D is unclear. This CDR3 region has 13 residues. Germline V gives CDR1 SGHRS, CDR2 YFSETQ. V was trimmed by 1 base and J by 4 bases, leaving 8 bases between them. The CDR3 region is CASSLSQLYGYTF. In nucleotides, the CDR3 is TGCGCCAGCAGCTTGAGTCAACTCTATGGCTACACCTTC.

There are many counts of this clonotype. The V gene is TRBV27, the J gene TRBJ2-3, with 7 bases identical to TRBD1. The V gene end was trimmed by 4 bases and the J gene end by 5 bases; junction bases not matched to a gene: 9. The CDR3 totals 15 residues. Germline CDR1 and CDR2: MNHEY and SMNVEV (reference sequence). CDR3 protein: CASSWTGFTIDTQYF. The CDR3 nucleotides read TGTGCCAGCAGTTGGACAGGATTTACCATAGATACGCAGTATTTT.

This clonotype was picked up many times. The V gene is TRBV7-2, the J gene TRBJ1-2; D gene ambiguous. The germline V and J ends were trimmed by 5 bases and 0 bases, with 10 bases remaining between them. CDR3 length equals 14 residues. Germline V CDR1 and CDR2: SGHTA, FQGNSA. Here the CDR3 reads CASSMIVANYGYTF. CDR3 DNA: TGTGCCAGCAGCATGATCGTTGCTAACTATGGCTACACCTTC.

This clonotype was recorded at least ten times. J is TRBJ1-2 and V is TRBV18; unclear D gene. CDR1 KGHSH and CDR2 LQKENI come from the germline V gene. The length of the CDR3 is 11 residues. Trimming stripped 2 bases from V and 2 bases from J, with 0 bases between. The CDR3 loop is CASSPNYGYTF. As DNA, the CDR3 is TGTGCCAGCTCACCAAACTATGGCTACACCTTC.

The table lists this clonotype with a few counts. V gene TRBV6-5 combines with J gene TRBJ2-2; D may be TRBD2 (5 bases). The length of the CDR3 is 13 residues. Deletions cut 8 bases from V and 8 bases from J, with 15 bases between. CDR1 and CDR2 from the germline V gene are MNHEY and SVGAGI. The CDR3 DNA reads as TGTGCCAGCTCCGAGGGAGTAGGAGGGGAGCTGTTTTTT. Translating gives CASSEGVGGELFF.

This clonotype was picked up many times. This chain uses TRBV28 with TRBJ1-4, with D hard to call. This CDR3 has 14 residues. Trimming took off 6 bases at V and 10 bases at J, with 18 bases between the two ends. Per the germline V gene, CDR1 is MDHEN and CDR2 is SYDVKM. The CDR3 DNA follows: TGTGCCAGCAGAACCAATTGGAGGGTCGGAAAACTGTTTTTT. It encodes CASRTNWRVGKLFF.

The sample holds many counts of this clonotype. The rearrangement uses TRBV27 and TRBJ1-1, with D unclear. With 4 bases removed from V and 0 bases from J, the gap between germline ends came to 9 bases. The V gene's germline CDR1 is MNHEY and CDR2 SMNVEV (reference sequence). The CDR3 covers 14 residues. DNA for the CDR3: TGTGCCAGCAGTTCTCCGACGATGAACACTGAAGCTTTCTTT. Residues: CASSSPTMNTEAFF.

This clonotype was seen repeatedly, ten times or more. The V and J genes are TRBV5-1 and TRBJ2-3, with 12 bases aligning to TRBD2. The CDR3 covers 14 residues. CDR1 and CDR2 from the germline V gene are SGHRS and YFSETQ. Trimming took 2 bases from V and 6 from J; bases not matched to a gene: 1. The chain's CDR3 is CASSFTSGRDTQYF. The CDR3 DNA follows: TGCGCCAGCAGCTTCACTAGCGGGAGGGATACGCAGTATTTT.

This clonotype has at least ten counts. This rearrangement joins TRBV10-1 to TRBJ1-5; perhaps TRBD1 as D (5 bases). The V end lost 5 bases, the J end lost 4 bases, and 12 bases lay between the germline ends. The CDR3 runs 14 residues. Germline CDR1 reads WNHNN; CDR2 reads SYGVQD (reference sequence). The CDR3 coding sequence is TGCGCCAGCAGTTCGGGGACGGCTAATCAGCCCCAGCATTTT. Translating gives CASSSGTANQPQHF.

This clonotype was detected many times. The J gene is TRBJ2-2, the V gene TRBV19; 9 nucleotides line up with TRBD2. Trimming at V came to 3 bases and at J to 6 bases, leaving 8 bases not matched to a gene. Germline values: CDR1 LNHDA, CDR2 SQIVND (reference sequence). The CDR3 covers 16 residues. CDR3: CASSIRSGSVAGELFF. The CDR3 DNA reads as TGTGCCAGTAGTATCCGTAGCGGGAGCGTTGCCGGGGAGCTGTTTTTT.

This clonotype has ten or more counts. CDR3 in DNA: TGTGCCACTAGGGCAATTGAAGCTTTCTTT. Its translation: CATRAIEAFF. The chain joins TRBV24-1 to TRBJ1-1; D unclear. Deletions cut 10 bases from V and 7 bases from J, with 9 bases between. This CDR3 region has 10 residues. Germline V gene lookup returns CDR1 KGHDR and CDR2 SFDVKD.

This clonotype came up many times. The chain has TRBV6-6 and TRBJ2-3; D gene ambiguous. Germline lookup yields CDR1 MNHNY and CDR2 SVGAGI (reference sequence). V was trimmed by 4 bases and J by 1 base, leaving 18 bases between them. The CDR3 contains 17 residues. The DNA for the CDR3 is TGTGCCAGCAGTTCTACGGCCCCCATCGCTGGCACAGATACGCAGTATTTT. Protein: CASSSTAPIAGTDTQYF.

The sample holds a few counts of this clonotype. V is TRBV5-1 and J is TRBJ2-5, with TRBD2 identical over 7 bases. CDR3 size: 15 residues. The junction had 6 bases not matched to a gene; V was cut back by 1 base and J by 3 bases. CDR1 and CDR2 from the germline V gene are SGHRS and YFSETQ. For the CDR3, the DNA is TGCGCCAGCAGCTTGTCTAGCGGAAAAGAAGAGACCCAGTACTTC. It is translated as CASSLSSGKEETQYF.

This clonotype was picked up many times. This chain joins TRBV29-1 and TRBJ2-5; D perhaps matches TRBD1 (5 bases). Germline assignment: CDR1 SQVTM and CDR2 ANQGSEA. Trimming removed 7 bases from V and 2 bases from J, with 8 bases in between. The CDR3 runs 11 residues. The CDR3 spells CSGREQETQYF. Written as DNA, the CDR3 is TGCAGCGGCAGGGAACAAGAGACCCAGTACTTC.

In its sample, this clonotype was seen many times. This chain links TRBV20-1 with TRBJ1-2; D possibly corresponds to TRBD1 (6 bases). Trimming shortened V by 6 bases and J by 8 bases, and 16 bases separated the two germline ends. CDR3 length: 12 residues. CDR1 and CDR2 (germline): DFQATT, SNEGSKA (reference sequence). CDR3 sequence: CSATTGAEGYTF. CDR3 DNA: TGCAGTGCCACGACAGGTGCCGAGGGCTACACCTTC.

The sample holds many counts of this clonotype. The chain joins TRBV29-1 to TRBJ1-4, with D possibly TRBD1 on 6 matching bases. Trimming removed 4 bases at V and 8 bases at J, with 14 bases between. CDR3 size: 13 residues. Germline CDR1 and CDR2: SQVTM and ANQGSEA. CDR3 in amino acids: CSVVRGRGEKLFF. CDR3 nucleotides: TGCAGCGTTGTCAGGGGAAGGGGGGAAAAACTGTTTTTT.

This sequence joins TRBV11-2 and TRBJ2-3, with D possibly called TRBD1 or TRBD2 (6 bases each). CDR3 length: 15 amino acids. Germline CDR1 is SGHAT and CDR2 is FQNNGV. V lost 3 bases and J 6 bases, leaving 16 bases between the germline ends. The CDR3 DNA sequence: TGTGCCAGCAGCTTCTGGGGGGCGGAAATCGATACGCAGTATTTT. It translates to CASSFWGAEIDTQYF.

The V and J genes are TRBV6-6 and TRBJ2-1; D perhaps matches TRBD1 (7 bases). From germline, CDR1 is MNHNY and CDR2 SVGAGI (reference sequence). The CDR3 totals 14 residues. The germline V and J ends were trimmed by 6 bases and 6 bases, with 15 bases remaining between them. The CDR3 spells CASSQGDWGNEQFF. CDR3 in DNA: TGTGCCAGCAGCCAGGGGGACTGGGGCAATGAGCAGTTCTTC.

This clonotype was counted many times. The gene calls are TRBV13 and TRBJ1-1; TRBD1 matches at 9 bases. This CDR3 has 15 amino acids. V gave up 6 bases and J gave up 5 bases; unmatched junction bases: 10. Germline loops: CDR1 PRHDT, CDR2 FYEKMQ (reference sequence). CDR3 loop: CASSYFTGGLTEAFF. CDR3 sequence (DNA): TGTGCCAGCAGTTACTTTACAGGGGGCCTTACTGAAGCTTTCTTT.

The chain joins TRBV24-1 to TRBJ2-3; 9 positions match TRBD2. V lost 3 bases and J lost 5; bases outside the gene matches: 5. CDR3 length: 15 residues. Germline V gives CDR1 KGHDR, CDR2 SFDVKD. In DNA, the CDR3 is TGTGCCACCAGTGATGAGCGGGAGGTAAAAGATACGCAGTATTTT. Amino acid sequence: CATSDEREVKDTQYF.

In this sample, this clonotype turned up a few times. The rearrangement joins TRBV20-1 to TRBJ2-5; D is uncertain. V shed 2 bases and J shed 4 bases, with 5 bases lying between them. Per the germline V gene, CDR1 is DFQATT and CDR2 is SNEGSKA (reference sequence). This CDR3 spans 11 amino acids. The CDR3 DNA is TGCAGTGCTAGATTGGGAGAGACCCAGTACTTC. It encodes CSARLGETQYF.

The sample holds many counts of this clonotype. Germline and junction disagree at one end, which may indicate a read error. DNA for the CDR3: TGTGCTAGCAGCGCGGGGGACGGGGAAATCTACGAGCAGTACTTC. Its translation is CASSAGDGEIYEQYF. The chain has TRBV7-7 and TRBJ2-7; 7 bases match TRBD2. CDR1 is SSHAT, CDR2 FNYEAQ, per germline (reference sequence). The length of the CDR3 is 15 residues. Full variable domain (missing parts from reference TRBV7-7 and TRBJ2-7): GAGVSQSPRYKVTKRGQDVTLRCDPISSHATLYWYQQALGQGPEFLTYFNYEAQPDKSGLPSDRFSAERPEGSISTLTIQRTEQRDSAMYRCASSAGDGEIYEQYFGPGTRLTVT.

The table lists this clonotype with many counts. The chain links TRBV4-1 to TRBJ2-1; D call uncertain. This CDR3 is 15 amino acids long. The V end lost 5 bases, the J end lost 0 bases, and 11 bases lay between the germline ends. Germline V gene sequence: CDR1 MGHRA, CDR2 YSYEKL. CDR3 region: CASSSDQSSYNEQFF. The CDR3 DNA reads TGCGCCAGCAGCTCTGACCAAAGCTCCTACAATGAGCAGTTCTTC.

This clonotype was counted ten times or more. The rearrangement uses TRBV25-1 and TRBJ2-5; a possible D gene is TRBD2 (5 bases). This CDR3 region has 18 residues. Germline CDR1 MGHDK, CDR2 SYGVNS. V was cut by 3 bases and J by 2 bases, with 22 bases left in between. The CDR3 spells CASSETSKAESIQETQYF. The DNA for the CDR3 is TGTGCCAGCAGTGAGACCTCCAAAGCGGAGTCAATACAAGAGACCCAGTACTTC.

This clonotype appeared many times. V is TRBV10-1 and J is TRBJ2-1; D ambiguous. This CDR3 region has 16 residues. Germline V gene sequence: CDR1 WNHNN, CDR2 SYGVQD (reference sequence). V dropped 6 bases and J dropped 0 bases, with 15 bases sitting between them. The CDR3 region has the DNA TGCGCCAGCAGAGATGGGATCCTAAGCTCCTACAATGAGCAGTTCTTC. Translated, it gives CASRDGILSSYNEQFF.

This clonotype was counted many times. The chain couples TRBV20-1 to TRBJ2-1; tentative D call: TRBD1 (5 bases). Trimming took 3 bases from V and 0 from J, leaving 18 bases between them. This CDR3 region has 17 residues. Germline V gene lookup returns CDR1 DFQATT and CDR2 SNEGSKA (reference sequence). CDR3 sequence reads: CSASRQGPRSSYNEQFF. CDR3 in DNA: TGCAGTGCTAGCAGGCAGGGTCCAAGAAGCTCCTACAATGAGCAGTTCTTC.

This clonotype was counted ten times or more. V and J are TRBV25-1 and TRBJ2-7; TRBD2 is a possible D gene (5 bases). This CDR3 is 15 amino acids long. V lost 5 bases, J lost 2 bases, and 16 bases lay in between. CDR1 is MGHDK and CDR2 is SYGVNS in the germline V gene. In nucleotides, the CDR3 is TGTGCCAGCAGTTCTTTTAGTAACGGGGCCTACGAGCAGTACTTC. Its translation: CASSSFSNGAYEQYF.

CDR3 sequence (DNA): TGCGCCAGCAGCCGGACGGGGATCCAAGAGACCCAGTACTTC. Protein product: CASSRTGIQETQYF. The chain joins TRBV4-1 to TRBJ2-5; a weak D match, TRBD2 (5 bases). Germline assignment: CDR1 MGHRA and CDR2 YSYEKL. The CDR3 contains 14 residues. Trimming removed 4 bases from V and 1 base from J, with 10 bases in between.

This clonotype was seen many times. This sequence joins TRBV28 and TRBJ2-7; D possibly uses TRBD1 or TRBD2 (5 bases each). CDR3 size: 13 residues. The V and J ends lost 4 bases and 2 bases respectively, with 9 bases between them. The germline gives CDR1 MDHEN, CDR2 SYDVKM. The CDR3 DNA reads TGTGCCAGCAGTTGGGACGGGACCTACGAGCAGTACTTC. This translates into CASSWDGTYEQYF.

Only a few counts were recorded for this clonotype. The V gene is TRBV4-1, the J gene TRBJ2-3; D gene ambiguous. The CDR3 contains 14 residues. Germline assignment: CDR1 MGHRA and CDR2 YSYEKL. The V end lost 0 bases, the J end lost 6 bases, and 10 bases lay between the germline ends. The chain's CDR3 is CASSQDLVGDTQYF. For the CDR3, the DNA is TGCGCCAGCAGCCAAGATCTAGTGGGGGATACGCAGTATTTT.